The TCR beta chain under discussion was sequenced for a study of human T cells and chemical hapten exposure (dated by TCRdb to the early 2020s). The study in broad terms: For sensitization, 2% DPC in acetone was applied to a 2 cm by 2 cm area of upper inner arm skin. Patch testing was performed on the upper back with Finn chambers containing 0.01% DPC, and the patch tests were scored after 6 days according to International Contact Dermatitis Research Group standards. Throughout the study period of around 25 weeks, patients also received therapeutic DPC doses to the scalp every week. This study followed changes in the peripheral blood TCR repertoire in vivo during primary and secondary sensitization of alopecia patients to the hapten diphenylcyclopropenone (DPC). For TCR sequencing, blood came from 25 to 35 alopecia patients at anywhere from one to four time points (pre-sensitization, 2, 6 and 24 weeks). The mostly female patient cohort included alopecia areata with under or over 50% scalp involvement, alopecia totalis and alopecia universalis. Blood samples were taken from patients before sensitization (week 0) and at 2, 6 and about 24 weeks after DPC sensitization. Libraries were combined into a pool for sequencing, and differences in TCR yield between samples came mainly from small differences in library volumes within the pool. The paper's findings and limits, for the study overall: Repeated subsampling changed both the strength of the expansion versus patch-test correlation and the threshold at which the correlation became significant. A positive correlation was found between the number of PT1 expanded TCRs and patch test score, with significance reached at thresholds 8, 16 and 32 but not 4. Because every patient had alopecia, a presumed autoimmune disease, the patients' immune response might differ from that of healthy individuals. DPC sensitization did not change how many TCRs were above 1 in 1000 frequency, and no evidence was found of alterations in global repertoire structure. Compared with pre-sensitization or healthy control sets, expanded TCRs formed significantly more large CDR3 similarity clusters, which is consistent with antigen-driven responses.

This clonotype was seen more than once but under ten times. Its binding antigen is unknown. No base-level quality is on record; no much larger clone is a single base apart. The meaning of the sample's time point label: pre-sensitization, week 0. This specimen's treatment or condition label, interpreted: therapeutic diphenylcyclopropenone sensitization with weekly scalp DPC. At every patch-test visit, the blood draw took place before the patch test was put on. Patients were eligible if aged 18 to 70, diagnosed with alopecia and judged suitable for DPC therapy, and pregnant patients were excluded. Total RNA was extracted from unfractionated whole blood collected in Tempus Blood RNA tubes. Libraries were prepared through RACE. Data came from a NextSeq 500. Library preparation attached unique molecular identifiers to individual cDNA molecules for quantitative, reproducible TCR counting. Both TCR alpha and TCR beta chains were sequenced from each blood RNA sample. As for how the authors treated the data: The median number of TCRs per sample was roughly 98,000, ranging from about 23,224 to 690,600. V, J and CDR3 annotation of the TCR reads was performed with the Decombinator software suite. Every sample was subsampled to the same number of TCRs (28,000) for the PS versus PT1 abundance plots. Expanded TCRs were defined as absent before sensitization and observed at least eight times at the 2-week time point. The raw public reads went through TCRdb reprocessing: fastp at Q25, MiXCR clone calling, in-frame beta chains kept. A single entry per CDR3 protein holds the most common genes and DNA from its merged rows. V and J calls and clone size were set by TCRdb, not the authors. Present in this sample are 200,000 to 300,000 distinct CDR3 sequences, about 9% of which were seen just once. The ten largest clones represent approximately 2.3% of the sample.

This specimen consisted of whole blood, obtained in connection with sensitization to the hapten diphenylcyclopropenone (DPC). This receptor was identified in a woman aged 40 to 55 with alopecia areata. Some clones in this sample may be carry-over from other donors' samples.

The DNA sequence follows: TGTGCCAGCACCCCTTCGGGACAGGGGGCCGGGGAGCTGTTTTTT. This yields the protein CASTPSGQGAGELFF. The V and J segments used are TRBV7-2 and TRBJ2-2; TRBD1 matches 11 bases in the middle. V and J are trimmed by 7 bases and 6 bases, and the gene matches miss 7 bases of the junction. Looking up the germline V gene yields CDR1 SGHTA and CDR2 FQGNSA. Spanning cysteine to phenylalanine, the CDR3 consists of 15 amino acids. Here the CDR3 DNA is all that survives: 45 bases in frame from base 1.